The 26 T cell receptor beta chains reported below all come from one sample, sequenced in a study of T cell responses to AZD1222 COVID-19 vaccine. Clones were read by immunoSEQ multiplex PCR, and TCRdb kept only the in-frame ones, dropping some. The sample holds about 81,000 clones, approximately 90% seen once. The sequences come from peripheral blood, collected 28 days after the second AZD1222 dose. These receptors were taken from an adult who received the AZD1222 COVID-19 vaccine.

V and J are TRBV14 and TRBJ2-7; 10 bases line up with TRBD1. The CDR3 totals 15 residues. Unmatched junction bases numbered 5, after V lost 4 bases and J lost 2 bases. Germline-derived CDR1 and CDR2 are SGHDN and FVKESK. The CDR3 nucleotides are TGTGCCAGCAGCCGAAGACAGGGGGCCCCCTACGAGCAGTACTTC. Protein product: CASSRRQGAPYEQYF.

This clone is a singleton in its sample. The rearrangement uses TRBV21-1 and TRBJ1-4. TRBV21-1 is reported as a pseudogene. The CDR3 loop spans 16 amino acids. The CDR3 coding sequence is TGTGCCAGCAGCCAGCCGAGCGGGGCTTCTAATGAAAAACTGTTTTTT. Translated, it gives CASSQPSGASNEKLFF.

This clone appeared once. This chain connects TRBV7-3 to TRBJ2-2; 8 bases are shared with TRBD2. This CDR3 is 14 amino acids long. In germline, CDR1 is SGHTA, CDR2 FQGTGA. Germline trimming cut 5 bases from V and 7 bases from J; bases unmatched to any gene: 6. The CDR3 sequence: CASSEGLAGGELFF. The CDR3 DNA is TGTGCCAGCAGCGAAGGACTAGCTGGCGGGGAGCTGTTTTTT.

The V and J genes are TRBV18 and TRBJ1-1; no reliable D call. Germline V CDR1 and CDR2: KGHSH, LQKENI. This CDR3 has 13 residues. Trimming removed 6 bases from V and 11 bases from J, with 19 bases in between. The CDR3 nucleotides are TGTGCCAGCTCTCAGGACGGTGATTATCGGGCTTTCTTT. Protein product: CASSQDGDYRAFF.

The chain links TRBV5-1 to TRBJ1-2; maybe TRBD1 (5 bases). The ends were cut back, 4 bases at V and 2 bases at J, with 12 bases in the middle. The germline CDR1 and CDR2 sequences are SGHRS and YFSETQ. The CDR3 loop spans 14 amino acids. DNA for the CDR3: TGCGCCAGCAGCCCGGGATGGGGGAACTATGGCTACACCTTC. The encoded protein is CASSPGWGNYGYTF.

This chain uses TRBV21-1 with TRBJ2-1. TRBV21-1 is an annotated pseudogene. This CDR3 is built from 16 residues. Written as DNA, the CDR3 is TGTGCCAGCAGCAAAAAAGTTTGGATCTCCTACAATGAGCAGTTCTTC. Encoded protein: CASSKKVWISYNEQFF.

V usage is TRBV7-9 and J usage is TRBJ1-6; D perhaps matches TRBD1 (5 bases). This CDR3 contains 17 residues. In germline, CDR1 is SEHNR, CDR2 FQNEAQ (reference sequence). V was shortened by 5 bases and J by 0 bases, with 14 bases between the two germline ends. This chain's CDR3 is CASSRTSPSSYNSPLHF. In DNA form, the CDR3 reads TGTGCCAGCAGCCGGACAAGCCCTAGCTCCTATAATTCACCCCTCCACTTT.

This clone has only one observation. The V gene is TRBV10-3, the J gene TRBJ1-1; D call uncertain. Germline CDR1 is ENHRY and CDR2 is SYGVKD. CDR3 size: 14 residues. V lost 3 bases and J lost 4, with 12 bases in between. The CDR3 region is CAISEPGSPTEAFF. In nucleotides, the CDR3 is TGTGCCATCAGTGAACCGGGAAGCCCCACTGAAGCTTTCTTT.

This CDR3 reads CASSPSSIQGNQPQHF. CDR3 coding DNA: TGTGCCAGCAGCCCCAGTAGTATCCAGGGCAATCAGCCCCAGCATTTT. The chain carries TRBV7-9 and TRBJ1-5, with D hard to call. CDR3 length: 16 residues. V lost 5 bases to trimming and J lost 2 bases, with 16 bases between them. Germline loops: CDR1 SEHNR, CDR2 FQNEAQ (reference sequence). Drawing the rest from reference TRBV7-9 and TRBJ1-5, the complete variable domain is DTGVSQNPRHKITKRGQNVTFRCDPISEHNRLYWYRQTLGQGPEFLTYFQNEAQLEKSRLLSDRFSAERPKGSFSTLEIQRTEQGDSAMYLCASSPSSIQGNQPQHFGDGTRLSIL.

The chain joins TRBV5-1 to TRBJ1-3; a possible D gene is TRBD1 (6 bases). Trimming left V 2 bases short and J 2 bases short, with 14 bases between. The CDR3 totals 16 residues. The germline V gene has CDR1 SGHRS and CDR2 YFSETQ. The CDR3 DNA follows: TGCGCCAGCAGCTTCACAGGGAACCCCACTGGAAACACCATATATTTT. It specifies CASSFTGNPTGNTIYF.

This clone occurred a few times. This chain uses TRBV6-5 with TRBJ1-2; D uncertain. Germline CDR1 and CDR2: MNHEY and SVGAGI. The CDR3 is 13 residues long. Between the trimmed V and J ends, which lost 6 bases and 3 bases, there was a span of 11 bases. CDR3: CASSRFGDYGYTF. The CDR3 coding sequence is TGTGCCAGCAGCCGATTTGGGGACTATGGCTACACCTTC.

This clone was observed a handful of times. V gene TRBV7-6 combines with J gene TRBJ2-7, with a possible D match to TRBD2 (5 bases). The germline V and J ends were trimmed by 1 base and 1 base, with 14 bases remaining between them. The germline V gene encodes CDR1 SGHVS and CDR2 FNYEAQ. This CDR3 region has 16 residues. This chain's CDR3 is CASSLGEGLLSYEQYF. The CDR3 bases are TGTGCCAGCAGCTTAGGAGAGGGTCTGTTATCCTACGAGCAGTACTTC.

CDR3 amino acids: CASSLRSSGTGSSYEQYF. The CDR3 DNA reads TGCGCCAGCAGCTTGCGGTCTAGCGGGACTGGGTCCTCCTACGAGCAGTACTTC. J is TRBJ2-7 and V is TRBV5-1; 9 nucleotides align to TRBD2. V was clipped by 1 base and J by 0 bases; unmatched bases: 11. Looked up from germline, CDR1 is SGHRS and CDR2 is YFSETQ. The CDR3 is 18 residues long.

The V and J genes are TRBV7-8 and TRBJ2-2; D may be TRBD1 (6 bases). Germline V gene sequence: CDR1 SGHVS, CDR2 FQNEAQ. CDR3 length equals 18 residues. The V end lost 3 bases, the J end lost 5 bases, and 22 bases lay between the germline ends. CDR3 region: CASSFTGLGALSTGELFF. DNA for the CDR3: TGTGCCAGCAGCTTCACAGGGCTGGGGGCCCTTAGTACCGGGGAGCTGTTTTTT.

The CDR3 nucleotides read TGTGCCAGCAGTGGGGGACAGGGGACAGAGACCCAGTACTTC. Translation gives CASSGGQGTETQYF. The rearrangement links TRBV2 to TRBJ2-5, with 10 nucleotides matching TRBD1. CDR3 length equals 14 residues. The V segment lost 4 bases and the J segment 4 bases; nucleotides outside the gene matches: 3. Germline lookup yields CDR1 SNHLY and CDR2 FYNNEI. Drawing the rest from reference TRBV2 and TRBJ2-5, the complete variable domain is EPEVTQTPSHQVTQMGQEVILRCVPISNHLYFYWYRQILGQKVEFLVSFYNNEISEKSEIFDDQFSVERPDGSNFTLKIRSTKLEDSAMYFCASSGGQGTETQYFGPGTRLLVL.

V usage is TRBV27 and J usage is TRBJ2-1; TRBD2 matches at 8 bases. Germline CDR1 MNHEY, CDR2 SMNVEV (reference sequence). The CDR3 is made up of 15 amino acids. Trimming cost V 6 bases and J 0 bases; bases outside gene matches: 4. CDR3 DNA sequence: TGTGCCAGCAGCCCGAGCGGGAGCTCCTACAATGAGCAGTTCTTC. This encodes CASSPSGSSYNEQFF.

The chain joins TRBV15 to TRBJ1-5; TRBD1 might be the D (5 bases). The CDR3 is made up of 16 amino acids. Germline CDR1 LNHNV, CDR2 YYDKDF (reference sequence). Trimming removed 1 base from V and 0 bases from J, with 10 bases in between. DNA of the CDR3: TGTGCCACCAGCAGAGGGGGACTGGATAGCAATCAGCCCCAGCATTTT. It is translated as CATSRGGLDSNQPQHF.

The chain is built from TRBV6-5 and TRBJ2-7; 8 bases are shared with TRBD2. The V gene's germline CDR1 is MNHEY and CDR2 SVGAGI. The junction had 11 bases not matched to a gene; V was cut back by 10 bases and J by 0 bases. The CDR3 runs 15 residues. CDR3 DNA: TGTGCCACCCTTAGCGGGGCCCCGAGCTCCTACGAGCAGTACTTC. Protein product: CATLSGAPSSYEQYF.

This chain joins TRBV7-2 and TRBJ2-7; TRBD1 matches 9 bases. This CDR3 is built from 16 residues. V lost 0 bases, J lost 1 base, and 4 bases stayed unmatched. The germline gives CDR1 SGHTA, CDR2 FQGNSA. As DNA, the CDR3 is TGTGCCAGCAGCTTAGCGGGGACAGGGTGGTCCTACGAGCAGTACTTC. This encodes CASSLAGTGWSYEQYF.

CDR3 coding DNA: TGTGCCAGCAGCTTTGACTTGAATCAGCCCCAGCATTTT. Amino acid sequence: CASSFDLNQPQHF. This sequence joins TRBV7-3 and TRBJ1-5; the D is unclear. Per germline, CDR1 SGHTA and CDR2 FQGTGA. There are 13 residues in the CDR3. The V end lost 3 bases, the J end lost 4 bases, and 7 bases lay between the germline ends.

The J gene is TRBJ2-3, the V gene TRBV20-1; D uncertain. Deletions cut 3 bases from V and 6 bases from J, with 7 bases between. CDR1 DFQATT and CDR2 SNEGSKA come from the germline V gene (reference sequence). This CDR3 comprises 11 residues. The CDR3: CSARLGDTQYF. The DNA of the CDR3 is TGCAGTGCTAGGCTAGGGGATACGCAGTATTTT.

This clone was counted once. This chain links TRBV28 with TRBJ1-2; maybe TRBD1 (5 bases). Germline CDR1 reads MDHEN; CDR2 reads SYDVKM. The CDR3 contains 13 residues. V lost 5 bases, J lost 7 bases, and 14 bases lay in between. CDR3 sequence reads: CASSPDSVIGYTF. DNA of the CDR3: TGTGCCAGCAGTCCTGACAGTGTAATTGGCTACACCTTC.

This clone was recorded a few times. The chain uses TRBV3-1 (or the pseudogene TRBV3-2) and TRBJ1-3; possibly TRBD1 for D (5 bases). Germline CDR1 reads LGHDT; CDR2 reads YNNKEL (reference sequence). The V end lost 1 base, the J end lost 0 bases, and 13 bases lay between the germline ends. The CDR3 is 17 residues long. The CDR3 DNA is TGTGCCAGCAGCCAAGTCAGGGTGGGAAGCTCTGGAAACACCATATATTTT. Its translation is CASSQVRVGSSGNTIYF.

The chain is built from TRBV9 and TRBJ2-1; 7 bases fit TRBD2. CDR1 is SGDLS, CDR2 YYNGEE, per germline. CDR3 length equals 15 residues. V gave up 4 bases and J gave up 5 bases; unmatched junction bases: 9. CDR3 region: CASSPGGRKDNEQFF. The CDR3 DNA reads as TGTGCCAGCAGCCCGGGGGGACGTAAAGACAATGAGCAGTTCTTC. The variable domain in full, with the rest retrieved from reference TRBV9 and TRBJ2-1, is DSGVTQTPKHLITATGQRVTLRCSPRSGDLSVYWYQQSLDQGLQFLIQYYNGEERAKGNILERFSAQQFPDLHSELNLSSLELGDSALYFCASSPGGRKDNEQFFGPGTRLTVL.

The chain combines TRBV19 with TRBJ1-2; tentatively, D is TRBD1 (6 bases). Germline V gene data show CDR1 as LNHDA and CDR2 as SQIVND (reference sequence). The CDR3 contains 15 residues. Trimming removed 0 bases from V and 8 bases from J, with 16 bases in between. Here the CDR3 DNA reads TGTGCCAGTAGTATAGATCCGATGGGGGCGGGAGGCTACACCTTC. Amino acids: CASSIDPMGAGGYTF.

This clone came up once. Within the sample, other DNA sequences also encode this same CDR3. The chain joins TRBV18 to TRBJ1-1; no reliable D call. This CDR3 contains 13 residues. Germline V gene sequence: CDR1 KGHSH, CDR2 LQKENI. Trimming removed 2 bases at V and 1 base at J, with 5 bases between. CDR3 sequence (DNA): TGTGCCAGCTCACCAAGTGGGAACACTGAAGCTTTCTTT. This gives the protein CASSPSGNTEAFF.